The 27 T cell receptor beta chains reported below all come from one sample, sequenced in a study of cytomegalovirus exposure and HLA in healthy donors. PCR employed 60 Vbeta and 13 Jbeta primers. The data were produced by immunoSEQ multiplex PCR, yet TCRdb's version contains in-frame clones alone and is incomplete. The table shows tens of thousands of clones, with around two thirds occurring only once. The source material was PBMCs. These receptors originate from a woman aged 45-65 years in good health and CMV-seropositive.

Here the CDR3 reads CAISQDRATDTQYF. CDR3 DNA sequence: TGTGCCATCAGCCAGGACAGGGCCACAGATACGCAGTATTTT. The chain couples TRBV10-3 to TRBJ2-3; TRBD1 agrees at 8 bases. Per the germline V gene, CDR1 is ENHRY and CDR2 is SYGVKD. The CDR3 length is 14 residues. J lost 2 bases, V lost 6 bases, and 4 bases had no gene match.

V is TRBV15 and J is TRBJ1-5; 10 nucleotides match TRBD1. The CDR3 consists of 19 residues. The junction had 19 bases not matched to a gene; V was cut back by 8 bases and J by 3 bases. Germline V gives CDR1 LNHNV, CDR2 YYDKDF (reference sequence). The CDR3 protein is CATFHGTGDSHEANQPQHF. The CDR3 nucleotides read TGTGCCACCTTCCACGGGACAGGGGATTCTCATGAGGCCAATCAGCCCCAGCATTTT. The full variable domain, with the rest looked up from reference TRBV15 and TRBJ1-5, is DAMVIQNPRYQVTQFGKPVTLSCSQTLNHNVMYWYQQKSSQAPKLLFHYYDKDFNNEADTPDNFQSRRPNTSFCFLDIRSPGLGDTAMYLCATFHGTGDSHEANQPQHFGDGTRLSIL.

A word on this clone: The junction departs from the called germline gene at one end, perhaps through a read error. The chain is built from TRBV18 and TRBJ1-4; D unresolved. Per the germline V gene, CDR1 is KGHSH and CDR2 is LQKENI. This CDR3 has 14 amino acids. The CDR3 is CASSPPLSREKLFF. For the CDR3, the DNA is TGTGCTAGCTCACCACCCCTCTCGCGTGAAAAACTGTTTTTT.

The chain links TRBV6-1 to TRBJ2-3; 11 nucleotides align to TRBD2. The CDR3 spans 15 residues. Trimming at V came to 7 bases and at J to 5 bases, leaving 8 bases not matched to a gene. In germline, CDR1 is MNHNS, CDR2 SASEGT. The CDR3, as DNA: TGTGCCAGCAAGCCACCTCTAGCGGGGGGAGATACGCAGTATTTT. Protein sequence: CASKPPLAGGDTQYF.

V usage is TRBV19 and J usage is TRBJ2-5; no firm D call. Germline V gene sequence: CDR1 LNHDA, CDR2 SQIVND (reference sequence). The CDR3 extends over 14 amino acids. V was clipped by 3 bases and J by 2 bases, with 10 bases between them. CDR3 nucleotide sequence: TGTGCCAGTAGTATCGATTGGCAGCAAGAGACCCAGTACTTC. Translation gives CASSIDWQQETQYF.

The chain's CDR3 is CASSLLPGGGTDTQYF. In DNA form, the CDR3 reads TGTGCCAGCAGCCTCCTTCCCGGGGGGGGCACAGATACGCAGTATTTT. The J gene is TRBJ2-3, the V gene TRBV14; 8 bases line up with TRBD2. The junction had 7 bases not matched to a gene; V was cut back by 4 bases and J by 1 base. The germline gives CDR1 SGHDN, CDR2 FVKESK. This CDR3 has 16 residues.

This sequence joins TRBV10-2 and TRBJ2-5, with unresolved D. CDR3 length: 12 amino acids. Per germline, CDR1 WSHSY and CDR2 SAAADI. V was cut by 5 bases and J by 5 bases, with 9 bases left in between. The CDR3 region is CASSFYEETQYF. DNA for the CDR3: TGCGCCAGCAGTTTCTATGAGGAGACCCAGTACTTC.

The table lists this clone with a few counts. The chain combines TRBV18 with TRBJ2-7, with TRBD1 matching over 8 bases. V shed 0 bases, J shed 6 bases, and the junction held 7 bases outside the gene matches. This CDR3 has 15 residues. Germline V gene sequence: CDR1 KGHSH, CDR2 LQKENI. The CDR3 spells CASSPPSDRGIEQYV. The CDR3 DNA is TGTGCCAGCTCACCACCATCTGACAGGGGAATCGAGCAGTACGTC.

The CDR3 sequence is CASSPGDRNYEQYV. In DNA, the CDR3 is TGTGCCAGCAGTCCTGGGGACAGGAACTACGAGCAGTACGTC. V gene TRBV28 combines with J gene TRBJ2-7; 8 bases line up with TRBD1. Trimming cost V 5 bases and J 3 bases; bases outside gene matches: 6. Germline V lookup: CDR1 MDHEN, CDR2 SYDVKM. This CDR3 spans 14 amino acids.

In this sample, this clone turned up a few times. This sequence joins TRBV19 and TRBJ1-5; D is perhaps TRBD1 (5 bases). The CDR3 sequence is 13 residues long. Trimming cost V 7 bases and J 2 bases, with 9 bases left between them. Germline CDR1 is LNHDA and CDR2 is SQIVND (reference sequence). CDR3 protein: CASNQQGNQPQHF. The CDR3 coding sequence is TGTGCCAGTAACCAACAGGGCAATCAGCCCCAGCATTTT.

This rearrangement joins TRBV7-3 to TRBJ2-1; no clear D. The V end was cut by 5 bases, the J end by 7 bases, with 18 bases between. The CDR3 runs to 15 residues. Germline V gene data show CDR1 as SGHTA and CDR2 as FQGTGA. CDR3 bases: TGTGCCAGCAGCCGATCCCCGAGCCCGAATAATGAGCAGTTCTTC. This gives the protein CASSRSPSPNNEQFF.

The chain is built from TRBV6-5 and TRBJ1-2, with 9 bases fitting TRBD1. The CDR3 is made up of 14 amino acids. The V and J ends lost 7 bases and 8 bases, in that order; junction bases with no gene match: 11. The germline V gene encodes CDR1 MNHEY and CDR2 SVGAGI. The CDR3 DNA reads TGTGCCAGCAACCAAAACAGGGGGCAGGACGGCTACACCTTC. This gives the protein CASNQNRGQDGYTF.

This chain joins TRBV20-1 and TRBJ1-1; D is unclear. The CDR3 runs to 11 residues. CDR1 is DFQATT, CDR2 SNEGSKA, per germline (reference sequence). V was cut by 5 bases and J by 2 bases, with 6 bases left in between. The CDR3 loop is CSAPLNTEAFF. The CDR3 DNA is TGCAGTGCTCCGTTAAACACTGAAGCTTTCTTT.

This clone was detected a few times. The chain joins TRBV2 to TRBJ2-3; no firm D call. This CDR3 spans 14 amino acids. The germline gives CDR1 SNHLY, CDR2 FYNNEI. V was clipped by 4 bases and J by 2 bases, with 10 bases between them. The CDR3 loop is CASSVGPPTDTQYF. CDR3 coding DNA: TGTGCCAGCAGTGTGGGCCCACCCACAGATACGCAGTATTTT.

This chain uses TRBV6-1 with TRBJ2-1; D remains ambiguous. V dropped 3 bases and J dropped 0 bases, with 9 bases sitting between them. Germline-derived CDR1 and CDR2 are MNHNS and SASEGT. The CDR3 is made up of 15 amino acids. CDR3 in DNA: TGTGCCAGCAGTGAGGGCCCAAGCTCCTACAATGAGCAGTTCTTC. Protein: CASSEGPSSYNEQFF.

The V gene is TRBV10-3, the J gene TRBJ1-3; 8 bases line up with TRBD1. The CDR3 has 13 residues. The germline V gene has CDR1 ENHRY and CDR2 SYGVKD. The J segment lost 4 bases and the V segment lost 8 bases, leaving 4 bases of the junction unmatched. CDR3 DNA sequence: TGTGCCATCGGACAGGGAGGCGGAAACACCATATATTTT. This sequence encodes CAIGQGGGNTIYF.

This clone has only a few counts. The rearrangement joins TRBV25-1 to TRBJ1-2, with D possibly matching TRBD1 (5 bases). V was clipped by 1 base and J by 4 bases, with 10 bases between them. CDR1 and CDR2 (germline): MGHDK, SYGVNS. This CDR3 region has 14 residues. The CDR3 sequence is CASSESGELYGYTF. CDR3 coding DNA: TGTGCCAGCAGTGAATCGGGGGAACTCTATGGCTACACCTTC.

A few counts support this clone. DNA of the CDR3: TGCGCCAGCAGTTTTTCTCCCGGGGAAAAACTGTTTTTT. Its translation: CASSFSPGEKLFF. The chain employs TRBV10-1 and TRBJ1-4; D gene uncertain. This CDR3 spans 13 amino acids. V gave up 5 bases and J gave up 8 bases, with 12 bases separating them. The germline V gene has CDR1 WNHNN and CDR2 SYGVQD (reference sequence).

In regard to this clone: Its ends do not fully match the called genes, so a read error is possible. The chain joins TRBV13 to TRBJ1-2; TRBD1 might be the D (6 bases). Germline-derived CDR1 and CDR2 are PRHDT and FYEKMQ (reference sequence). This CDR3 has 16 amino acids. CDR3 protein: CASSLGQRTFNYGYTF. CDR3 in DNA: TGTGCCAGCAGTTTAGGACAGAGGACTTTTAACTATGGCTACACCTTC.

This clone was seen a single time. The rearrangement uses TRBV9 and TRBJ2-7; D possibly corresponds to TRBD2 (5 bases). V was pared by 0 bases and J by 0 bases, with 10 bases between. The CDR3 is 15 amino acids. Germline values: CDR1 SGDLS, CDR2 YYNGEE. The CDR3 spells CASSVEDTSSYEQYF. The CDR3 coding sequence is TGTGCCAGCAGCGTAGAGGATACTAGCTCCTACGAGCAGTACTTC.

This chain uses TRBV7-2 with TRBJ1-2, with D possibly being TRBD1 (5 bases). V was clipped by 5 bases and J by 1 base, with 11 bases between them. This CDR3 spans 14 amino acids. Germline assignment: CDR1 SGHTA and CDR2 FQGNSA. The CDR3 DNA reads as TGTGCCAGCAGCCGAGCGCAGGGTAACTATGGCTACACCTTC. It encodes CASSRAQGNYGYTF.

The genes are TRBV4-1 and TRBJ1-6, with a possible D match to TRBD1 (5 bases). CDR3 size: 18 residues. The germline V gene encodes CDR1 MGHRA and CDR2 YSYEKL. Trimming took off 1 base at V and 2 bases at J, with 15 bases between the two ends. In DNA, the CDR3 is TGCGCCAGCAGCCAAGCACGTGCAGGGATCACCTATAATTCACCCCTCCACTTT. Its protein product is CASSQARAGITYNSPLHF.

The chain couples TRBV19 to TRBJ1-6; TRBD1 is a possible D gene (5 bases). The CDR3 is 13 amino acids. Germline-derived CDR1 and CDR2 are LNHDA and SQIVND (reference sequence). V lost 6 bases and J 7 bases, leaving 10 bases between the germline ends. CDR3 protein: CASRDNYNSPLHF. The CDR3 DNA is TGTGCCAGTAGGGACAACTACAATTCACCCCTCCACTTT.

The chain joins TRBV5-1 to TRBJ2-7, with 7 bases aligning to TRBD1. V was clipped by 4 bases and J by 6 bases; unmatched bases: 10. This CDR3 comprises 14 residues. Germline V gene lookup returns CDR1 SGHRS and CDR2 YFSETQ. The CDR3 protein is CASSLTGTNTEQYF. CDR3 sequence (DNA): TGCGCCAGCAGCCTGACAGGGACAAATACCGAGCAGTACTTC.

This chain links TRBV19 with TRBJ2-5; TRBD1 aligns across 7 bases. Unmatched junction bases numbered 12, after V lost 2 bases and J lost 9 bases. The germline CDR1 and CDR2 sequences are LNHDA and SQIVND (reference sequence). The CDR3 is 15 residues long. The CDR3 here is CASSIWEGGGGAQYF. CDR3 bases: TGTGCCAGTAGTATATGGGAAGGGGGCGGCGGAGCCCAGTACTTC.

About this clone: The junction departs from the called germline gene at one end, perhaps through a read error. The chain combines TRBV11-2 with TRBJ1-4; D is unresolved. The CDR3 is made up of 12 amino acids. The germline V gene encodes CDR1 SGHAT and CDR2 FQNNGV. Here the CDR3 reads CTSRRHNEKLFF. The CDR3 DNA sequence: TGTACCAGCCGCCGACATAATGAAAAACTGTTTTTT.

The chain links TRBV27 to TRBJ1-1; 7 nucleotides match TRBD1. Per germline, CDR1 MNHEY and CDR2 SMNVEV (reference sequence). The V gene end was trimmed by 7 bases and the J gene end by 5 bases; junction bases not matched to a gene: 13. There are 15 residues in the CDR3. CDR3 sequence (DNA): TGTGCCAGCACTCTCCTTGGAGGGGGCGCAACTGAAGCTTTCTTT. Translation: CASTLLGGGATEAFF.